The 27 T cell receptor beta chains below were found in one sample sequenced in a study of CD8 T cells in ankylosing spondylitis (dated by TCRdb to about 2017). Library construction relied on 5' RACE. Sequencing relied on an Illumina HiSeq 2500. TCRdb reprocessed the public reads (quality trimming at Q25 with fastp, clone calling with MiXCR) and kept in-frame beta chains. Each record represents a unique CDR3 protein, reported with the most common genes and DNA among its rows. Across this sample there are about 340,000 distinct CDR3 sequences, with about 14% seen only once. The ten biggest clones cover roughly 0.99% of the sample. The sample consisted of blood, either unsorted or a sorted T cell fraction (not recorded which). The receptors were sampled from a male donor with ankylosing spondylitis or in good health (not recorded which).

This sequence joins TRBV5-1 and TRBJ2-7; 8 nucleotides align to TRBD1. The trim removed 0 bases at V and 6 bases at J, leaving 14 bases unmatched. Germline V gene lookup returns CDR1 SGHRS and CDR2 YFSETQ. This CDR3 has 17 residues. In DNA form, the CDR3 reads TGCGCCAGCAGCTTGGCCGAGGACAGGGCGTTTATTGGCGAGCAGTACTTC. Translating it yields CASSLAEDRAFIGEQYF.

Many counts were recorded for this clonotype. The rearrangement joins TRBV27 to TRBJ2-7; 11 bases are shared with TRBD2. The CDR3 contains 16 residues. After removal of 4 bases from V and 6 bases from J, the junction contained 11 bases not matched to a gene. Germline CDR1 and CDR2: MNHEY and SMNVEV (reference sequence). CDR3 loop: CASSSRLSGRGLEQYF. The CDR3 DNA sequence: TGTGCCAGCAGTTCTCGTCTTAGCGGGAGGGGTCTCGAGCAGTACTTC.

This chain links TRBV14 with TRBJ1-2; D perhaps matches TRBD1 (5 bases). The germline V gene has CDR1 SGHDN and CDR2 FVKESK. This CDR3 has 11 residues. Trimming stripped 1 base from V and 14 bases from J, with 11 bases between. The CDR3 loop is CASSQGGLKTF. In DNA form, the CDR3 reads TGTGCCAGCAGCCAAGGGGGACTCAAAACCTTC.

This chain uses TRBV5-1 with TRBJ1-6, with D possibly TRBD1 on 6 matching bases. This CDR3 region has 18 residues. The germline V and J ends were trimmed by 0 bases and 7 bases, with 20 bases remaining between them. Per germline, CDR1 SGHRS and CDR2 YFSETQ. The CDR3 coding sequence is TGCGCCAGCAGCTTGGAGGGCCCTCGAAGGGGGAAAAATTCACCCCTCCACTTT. This gives the protein CASSLEGPRRGKNSPLHF.

The chain joins TRBV15 to TRBJ1-2; D is undetermined. Germline-derived CDR1 and CDR2 are LNHNV and YYDKDF (reference sequence). The CDR3 sequence is 14 residues long. Trimming shortened V by 0 bases and J by 7 bases, and 12 bases separated the two germline ends. The CDR3 loop is CATSRDGPPSGYTF. DNA of the CDR3: TGTGCCACCAGCAGAGATGGTCCTCCCTCTGGCTACACCTTC.

The chain employs TRBV12-3 or TRBV12-4 and TRBJ2-1; 10 bases are a match to TRBD2. This CDR3 has 15 amino acids. V lost 3 bases and J lost 5; bases outside the gene matches: 4. As DNA, the CDR3 is TGTGCCAGCAGTTTCAGGACTAGCGGTAACAATGAGCAGTTCTTC. Translated, it gives CASSFRTSGNNEQFF.

This clonotype was recorded at least ten times. The V call is TRBV7-2, the J call TRBJ2-4; a weak D match, TRBD1 (6 bases). Germline lookup yields CDR1 SGHTA and CDR2 FQGNSA. The V and J ends lost 3 bases and 6 bases respectively, with 15 bases between them. The CDR3 is 15 amino acids. In DNA form, the CDR3 reads TGTGCCAGCAGCTTGGACAGAGTGCAGGGAAACATTCAGTACTTC. Encoded protein: CASSLDRVQGNIQYF.

This clonotype was counted a few times. V usage is TRBV5-1 and J usage is TRBJ2-1; TRBD2 is a possible D gene (6 bases). V dropped 9 bases and J dropped 9 bases, with 16 bases sitting between them. The CDR3 totals 12 residues. Germline CDR1 reads SGHRS; CDR2 reads YFSETQ. CDR3 amino acids: CATSEQEGEQFF. The DNA for the CDR3 is TGCGCCACCTCAGAGCAGGAGGGTGAGCAGTTCTTC.

There are a few counts of this clonotype. The J gene is TRBJ2-3, the V gene TRBV15; no definite D call. This CDR3 has 14 residues. The V and J ends lost 3 bases and 2 bases respectively, with 9 bases between them. Germline CDR1 LNHNV, CDR2 YYDKDF (reference sequence). As DNA, the CDR3 is TGTGCCACCAGCAGCGGAACTCTCACAGATACGCAGTATTTT. Translating it yields CATSSGTLTDTQYF.

The chain uses TRBV11-2 and TRBJ2-3; perhaps TRBD2 as D (5 bases). The ends were cut back, 3 bases at V and 2 bases at J, with 9 bases in the middle. The length of the CDR3 is 14 residues. CDR1 and CDR2 (germline): SGHAT, FQNNGV. CDR3 DNA sequence: TGTGCCAGCAGCTTCGGCGGGTTCACAGATACGCAGTATTTT. It encodes CASSFGGFTDTQYF.

The CDR3 spells CASSLDGGAPSTDTQYF. CDR3 nucleotide sequence: TGCGCCAGCAGCTTGGACGGGGGGGCTCCTAGCACAGATACGCAGTATTTT. The chain has TRBV5-1 and TRBJ2-3, with 8 bases matching TRBD2. In germline, CDR1 is SGHRS, CDR2 YFSETQ. The CDR3 extends over 17 amino acids. Trimming took 0 bases from V and 0 from J; bases not matched to a gene: 6.

Only a few counts were recorded for this clonotype. The chain uses TRBV6-1 and TRBJ2-7; 9 nucleotides align to TRBD1. This CDR3 region has 15 residues. V lost 7 bases and J lost 1; bases outside the gene matches: 8. Germline loops: CDR1 MNHNS, CDR2 SASEGT. DNA of the CDR3: TGTGCCAGCACCGCGGGACAGGGTGGGTCCTACGAGCAGTACTTC. Protein sequence: CASTAGQGGSYEQYF.

The rearrangement joins TRBV7-9 to TRBJ1-2, with TRBD1 as a possible D gene (6 bases). CDR3 length: 15 residues. Trimming shortened V by 4 bases and J by 4 bases, and 16 bases separated the two germline ends. Germline V CDR1 and CDR2: SEHNR, FQNEAQ (reference sequence). The CDR3 nucleotides read TGTGCCAGCAGCTCCGCGGCGGGCAGGGGCTATGGCTACACCTTC. Its protein product is CASSSAAGRGYGYTF.

This CDR3 reads CSVEGGQPYEQYF. The CDR3 DNA sequence: TGCAGCGTTGAAGGGGGCCAACCCTACGAGCAGTACTTC. The V call is TRBV29-1, the J call TRBJ2-7, with D perhaps TRBD1 (5 bases). Trimming took off 1 base at V and 2 bases at J, with 9 bases between the two ends. From germline, CDR1 is SQVTM and CDR2 ANQGSEA. The CDR3 is 13 amino acids.

This clonotype was seen a handful of times. The rearrangement links TRBV5-1 to TRBJ1-4; 7 bases align to TRBD1. The trim removed 0 bases at V and 3 bases at J, leaving 2 bases unmatched. CDR3 length equals 15 residues. Germline V CDR1 and CDR2: SGHRS, YFSETQ. CDR3 DNA: TGCGCCAGCAGCTTGGCCGGACAGGCTAATGAAAAACTGTTTTTT. It yields the protein CASSLAGQANEKLFF.

This clonotype showed up many times. The chain is built from TRBV5-1 and TRBJ2-3; D uncertain. V was cut by 4 bases and J by 5 bases, with 14 bases left in between. The CDR3 has 14 amino acids. Germline CDR1 is SGHRS and CDR2 is YFSETQ. The CDR3 region is CASSPDPSGDTQYF. The CDR3 bases are TGCGCCAGCAGCCCTGACCCCTCCGGAGATACGCAGTATTTT.

This clonotype appeared many times. The chain uses TRBV12-3 or TRBV12-4 and TRBJ1-1; perhaps TRBD1 as D (5 bases). The CDR3 runs 15 residues. The ends were cut back, 7 bases at V and 4 bases at J, with 19 bases in the middle. CDR3 sequence (DNA): TGTGCCAGCACACCCGTGAAGGGGCAGGGCACTGAAGCTTTCTTT. As protein: CASTPVKGQGTEAFF.

The V and J genes are TRBV6-1 and TRBJ2-5; tentatively, D is TRBD2 (7 bases). From germline, CDR1 is MNHNS and CDR2 SASEGT. This CDR3 is built from 13 residues. V was clipped by 4 bases and J by 4 bases, with 10 bases between them. The CDR3 sequence is CASSVRGGETQYF. In nucleotides, the CDR3 is TGTGCCAGCAGTGTTAGGGGGGGAGAGACCCAGTACTTC.

The chain employs TRBV2 and TRBJ2-7; D possibly corresponds to TRBD1 (6 bases). From germline, CDR1 is SNHLY and CDR2 FYNNEI. The V end was cut by 5 bases, the J end by 6 bases, with 23 bases between. The length of the CDR3 is 16 residues. The CDR3 loop is CASSRGRGGVLLEQYF. CDR3 sequence (DNA): TGTGCCAGCAGTAGGGGCCGAGGGGGAGTCCTCCTCGAGCAGTACTTC.

Only a few counts were recorded for this clonotype. The chain carries TRBV7-6 and TRBJ2-2; D call uncertain. Germline CDR1 and CDR2: SGHVS and FNYEAQ. Trimming took 5 bases from V and 2 from J, leaving 9 bases between them. The CDR3 is made up of 14 amino acids. The CDR3 loop reads CASSGQPNTGELFF. The CDR3 nucleotides read TGTGCCAGCAGCGGGCAGCCTAACACCGGGGAGCTGTTTTTT.

This clonotype came up many times. Written as DNA, the CDR3 is TGTGCCAGCAGCCAAGGATCTGGCAGCGGGAGAACCTACGAGCAGTACTTC. The encoded protein is CASSQGSGSGRTYEQYF. The chain couples TRBV4-2 to TRBJ2-7; 8 bases align to TRBD2. The V gene's germline CDR1 is LGHNA and CDR2 YNFKEQ. This CDR3 spans 17 amino acids. The J segment lost 2 bases and the V segment lost 1 base, leaving 10 bases of the junction unmatched.

This clonotype was seen a handful of times. The chain employs TRBV4-2 and TRBJ2-3; 9 nucleotides line up with TRBD2. V shed 1 base and J 2 bases; nucleotides not matched to a gene: 10. The V gene's germline CDR1 is LGHNA and CDR2 YNFKEQ. The CDR3 spans 18 residues. The CDR3: CASSQGLAGSFFTDTQYF. As DNA, the CDR3 is TGTGCCAGCAGCCAAGGGCTAGCGGGGTCGTTCTTCACAGATACGCAGTATTTT.

This clonotype appeared once. V is TRBV7-9 and J is TRBJ2-5, with 10 bases identical to TRBD1. V lost 6 bases and J lost 5; bases outside the gene matches: 6. Germline V gene sequence: CDR1 SEHNR, CDR2 FQNEAQ (reference sequence). This CDR3 spans 14 amino acids. CDR3 loop: CASRFGTGEETQYF. The CDR3 nucleotides read TGTGCCAGCAGATTCGGGACAGGGGAGGAGACCCAGTACTTC.

The V call is TRBV3-1, the J call TRBJ2-3; TRBD2 aligns across 14 bases. From germline, CDR1 is LGHDT and CDR2 YNNKEL (reference sequence). V was clipped by 2 bases and J by 3 bases; unmatched bases: 7. The CDR3 length is 18 residues. The CDR3 DNA follows: TGTGCCAGCAGCCAAAGGGGACTAGCGGGGGCCGGGACAGATACGCAGTATTTT. It encodes CASSQRGLAGAGTDTQYF.

The CDR3 loop reads CSAGHRELQYF. CDR3 nucleotides: TGCAGTGCCGGACACAGGGAGCTCCAGTACTTC. V and J are TRBV20-1 and TRBJ2-4, with D possibly matching TRBD1 (6 bases). Deletions cut 6 bases from V and 13 bases from J, with 16 bases between. Per the germline V gene, CDR1 is DFQATT and CDR2 is SNEGSKA (reference sequence). This CDR3 spans 11 amino acids.

This clonotype turned up a few times. The chain joins TRBV10-3 to TRBJ1-4; no reliable D call. V shed 0 bases and J shed 8 bases, with 13 bases lying between them. Germline V gene sequence: CDR1 ENHRY, CDR2 SYGVKD. This CDR3 spans 15 amino acids. In nucleotides, the CDR3 is TGTGCCATCAGTGAGTCGGTCGGACCGGCGGAAAAACTGTTTTTT. Translated, it gives CAISESVGPAEKLFF.

The chain combines TRBV5-1 with TRBJ2-1, with D possibly being TRBD2 (5 bases). CDR3 length: 16 amino acids. Germline lookup yields CDR1 SGHRS and CDR2 YFSETQ. Trimming left V 1 base short and J 8 bases short, with 19 bases between. The CDR3 spells CASSLLERRKVDEQFF. The CDR3 DNA is TGCGCCAGCAGCTTGCTCGAGCGGAGAAAAGTTGATGAGCAGTTCTTC.